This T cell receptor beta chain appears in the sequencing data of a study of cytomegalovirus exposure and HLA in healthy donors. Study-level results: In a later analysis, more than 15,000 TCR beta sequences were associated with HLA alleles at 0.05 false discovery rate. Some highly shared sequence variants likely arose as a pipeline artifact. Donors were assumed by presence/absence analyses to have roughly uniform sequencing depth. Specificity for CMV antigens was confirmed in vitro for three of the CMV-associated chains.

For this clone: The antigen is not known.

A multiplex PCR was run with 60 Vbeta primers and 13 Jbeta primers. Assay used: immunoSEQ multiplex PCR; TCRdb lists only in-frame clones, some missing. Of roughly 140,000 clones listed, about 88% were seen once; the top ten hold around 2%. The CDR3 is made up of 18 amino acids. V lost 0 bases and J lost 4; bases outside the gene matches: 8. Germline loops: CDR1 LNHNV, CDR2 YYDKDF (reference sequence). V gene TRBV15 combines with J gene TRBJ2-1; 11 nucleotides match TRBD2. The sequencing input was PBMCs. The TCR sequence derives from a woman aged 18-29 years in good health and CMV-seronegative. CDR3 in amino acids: CATSRDSLAGGLYNEQFF. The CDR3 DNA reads TGTGCCACCAGCAGAGATAGCCTAGCGGGGGGACTATACAATGAGCAGTTCTTC.